This TCR beta chain was profiled in a study of blood T cells in healthy people across ages. V lost 2 bases and J 0 bases, leaving 9 bases between the germline ends. Germline assignment: CDR1 SQVTM and CDR2 ANQGSEA. The CDR3 contains 14 residues. Combining a sample-barcoded 5' primer with a J-beta primer mix, a second PCR ran for about 6 to 11 cycles. TCRdb reanalysed the 5' RACE reads using MiXCR and keeps one entry per CDR3 protein. Of 550,000 to 650,000 distinct CDR3 sequences in the sample, approximately 30% were seen once. This clonotype was detected ten times or more. This sequence was found in a woman aged 80 or over in good health. The sequenced sample consisted of blood. The rearrangement links TRBV29-1 to TRBJ2-3; D not resolved. CDR3 region: CSVEPRVSTDTQYF. The CDR3 nucleotides are TGCAGCGTTGAACCCCGGGTTAGCACAGATACGCAGTATTTT.